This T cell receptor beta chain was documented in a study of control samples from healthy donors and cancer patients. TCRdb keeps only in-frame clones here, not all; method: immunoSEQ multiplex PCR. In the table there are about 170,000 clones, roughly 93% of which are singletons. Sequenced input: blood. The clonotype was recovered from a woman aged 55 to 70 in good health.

Here the CDR3 reads CASSSWGAKGTEAFF. In DNA, the CDR3 is TGTGCCAGCAGTTCTTGGGGGGCTAAGGGGACTGAAGCTTTCTTT. V usage is TRBV6-2 or TRBV6-3 and J usage is TRBJ1-1, with D tentatively TRBD1 (6 bases). The germline gives CDR1 MNHEY, CDR2 SVGEGT. Deletions cut 4 bases from V and 5 bases from J, with 17 bases between. The CDR3 covers 15 residues.